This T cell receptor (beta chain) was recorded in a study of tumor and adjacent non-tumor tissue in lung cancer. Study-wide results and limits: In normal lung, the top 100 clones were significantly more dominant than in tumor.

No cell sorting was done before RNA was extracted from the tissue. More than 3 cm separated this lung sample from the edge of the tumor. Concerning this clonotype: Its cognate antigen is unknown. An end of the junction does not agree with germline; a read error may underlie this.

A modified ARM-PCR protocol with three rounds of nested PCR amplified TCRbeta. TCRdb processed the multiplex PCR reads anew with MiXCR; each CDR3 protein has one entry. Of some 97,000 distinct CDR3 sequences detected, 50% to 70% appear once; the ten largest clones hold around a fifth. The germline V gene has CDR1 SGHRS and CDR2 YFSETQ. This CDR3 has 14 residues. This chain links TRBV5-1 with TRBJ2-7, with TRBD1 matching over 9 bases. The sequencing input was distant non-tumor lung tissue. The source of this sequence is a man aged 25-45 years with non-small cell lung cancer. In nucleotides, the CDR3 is TGCGCCAGCAGGAATGGACAGGGGCTCAACGAGCAGTATTTC. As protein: CASRNGQGLNEQYF.